The 15 T cell receptor beta chains below all came from one sample that was sequenced in a study of blood T cells in healthy people across ages. A J-beta primer mix and a sample-barcoded 5' primer were used in a second PCR of about 7 to 11 cycles. TCRdb re-derived calls from the 5' RACE reads in MiXCR, one entry per CDR3 protein. The sample lists fewer than 950,000 distinct CDR3 sequences, under 40% occurring once. Sequenced material: blood. Receptors were obtained from a man younger than 30 in good health.

There are a few counts of this clonotype. The V gene is TRBV12-3 or TRBV12-4, the J gene TRBJ2-1, with a tentative D call TRBD1 (5 bases). The J call may be faulty, since TRBJ2-7 better matches the DNA end. CDR3 length equals 16 residues. The CDR3 loop is CASSSRVERLYNEQYF. CDR3 nucleotides: TGTGCCAGCAGTTCCAGGGTAGAAAGGCTCTACAATGAGCAGTACTTC.

The chain employs TRBV6-2 or TRBV6-3 and TRBJ2-3; D remains unclear. V was pared by 2 bases and J by 5 bases, with 8 bases between. CDR1 is MNHEY, CDR2 SVGEGT, per germline. The CDR3 is made up of 13 amino acids. CDR3 sequence: CASSYDLGDTQYF. CDR3 sequence (DNA): TGTGCCAGCAGTTACGATTTGGGAGATACGCAGTATTTT.

This clonotype was detected only a few times. The chain links TRBV4-3 to TRBJ2-3; 10 nucleotides agree with TRBD2. Trimming took 0 bases from V and 2 from J; bases not matched to a gene: 8. The CDR3 spans 18 residues. Germline V lookup: CDR1 LGHNA, CDR2 YSLEER. The CDR3 bases are TGCGCCAGCAGCCAAGATCCTCCTAGCGGGAGTTTCACAGATACGCAGTATTTT. Its translation: CASSQDPPSGSFTDTQYF.

V is TRBV7-9 and J is TRBJ2-5, with D uncertain. This CDR3 spans 14 amino acids. Germline V gives CDR1 SEHNR, CDR2 FQNEAQ (reference sequence). The V end lost 1 base, the J end lost 11 bases, and 17 bases lay between the germline ends. CDR3 amino acids: CASSLDSNIDEQYF. CDR3 coding DNA: TGTGCCAGCAGCTTAGACAGTAATATCGATGAGCAGTACTTC.

V is TRBV12-3 or TRBV12-4 and J is TRBJ1-3; D gene uncertain. The CDR3 has 14 residues. With 2 bases removed from V and 4 bases from J, the gap between germline ends came to 9 bases. The CDR3 coding sequence is TGTGCCAGCAGTTTAAGCGGTACCGGAAACACCATATATTTT. This encodes CASSLSGTGNTIYF.

This clonotype was counted only a few times. The J gene is TRBJ2-1, the V gene TRBV20-1, with D possibly being TRBD2 (5 bases). V lost 6 bases to trimming and J lost 5 bases, with 20 bases between them. Germline V gives CDR1 DFQATT, CDR2 SNEGSKA (reference sequence). The CDR3 has 15 amino acids. As DNA, the CDR3 is TGCAGTGCGGCCACAAGGGAGCGAACACACAATGAGCAGTTCTTC. Residues: CSAATRERTHNEQFF.

The chain has TRBV12-3 or TRBV12-4 and TRBJ2-2; 7 nucleotides match TRBD1. CDR3 length: 16 residues. V shed 6 bases, J shed 4 bases, and the junction held 11 bases outside the gene matches. The CDR3 DNA follows: TGTGCCAGCAGCTTAATATGGGACAGTTCCACCGGGGAGCTGTTTTTT. The encoded protein is CASSLIWDSSTGELFF.

This clonotype came up many times. The chain is built from TRBV12-3 or TRBV12-4 and TRBJ2-1; 7 bases match TRBD1. The junction had 8 bases not matched to a gene; V was cut back by 6 bases and J by 9 bases. The CDR3 spans 13 residues. The CDR3 reads CASSWTGESEQFF. In nucleotides, the CDR3 is TGTGCCAGCAGCTGGACAGGCGAGAGTGAGCAGTTCTTC.

The V call is TRBV5-6, the J call TRBJ2-3; weak D call: TRBD2 (6 bases). The germline CDR1 and CDR2 sequences are SGHDT and YYEEEE. With 4 bases removed from V and 2 bases from J, the gap between germline ends came to 14 bases. CDR3 length: 15 residues. The CDR3 spells CASSLIAEITDTQYF. DNA of the CDR3: TGTGCCAGCAGCCTTATAGCGGAGATCACAGATACGCAGTATTTT.

J is TRBJ2-5 and V is TRBV5-7, with 7 bases lining up with TRBD1. TRBV5-7 is reported as an ORF; its role is uncertain. J lost 2 bases, V lost 4 bases, and 11 bases had no gene match. The CDR3 contains 16 residues. The CDR3 sequence: CASSPKVWGQQETQYF. In nucleotides, the CDR3 is TGTGCCAGCAGCCCGAAAGTTTGGGGACAGCAAGAGACCCAGTACTTC.

With regard to this clonotype: An end of the junction does not agree with germline; a read error may underlie this. The chain combines TRBV20-1 with TRBJ2-3; weak D call: TRBD2 (5 bases). The germline CDR1 and CDR2 sequences are DFQATT and SNEGSKA (reference sequence). This CDR3 is 15 amino acids long. The CDR3 nucleotides are TGCAGTACTAGAGATCCCAGCGTTAGCACAGATACGCAGTATTTT. This gives the protein CSTRDPSVSTDTQYF.

The V gene is TRBV4-1, the J gene TRBJ2-5, with 7 bases lining up with TRBD1. The J call may be mistaken, given a closer DNA end match to TRBJ2-7. The CDR3 totals 17 residues. The V gene's germline CDR1 is MGHRA and CDR2 YSYEKL. CDR3: CASSQDLGGSGAYEQYF. CDR3 nucleotides: TGCGCCAGCAGCCAAGATTTAGGGGGCTCCGGGGCCTACGAGCAGTACTTC.

This clonotype has only one observation. The germline gene is not matched at one end of the junction; a read error may be the cause. V and J are TRBV12-3 or TRBV12-4 and TRBJ1-1, with D perhaps TRBD1 (5 bases). There are 14 residues in the CDR3. CDR3 loop: CASSLGVMNAEAFF. CDR3 coding DNA: TGTGCCAGCAGTTTGGGGGTCATGAACGCTGAAGCTTTCTTT.

About this clonotype: Germline and junction disagree at one end, which may indicate a read error. The chain uses TRBV6-5 and TRBJ2-3, with 9 bases matching TRBD1. The germline V gene encodes CDR1 MNHEY and CDR2 SVGAGI. This CDR3 has 15 amino acids. The chain's CDR3 is CASSRQGVSTGTQYF. Written as DNA, the CDR3 is TGTGCCAGCAGTCGACAGGGGGTGAGCACAGGTACGCAGTATTTT.

The chain uses TRBV20-1 and TRBJ1-2; the D gene is possibly TRBD1 (5 bases). This CDR3 region has 12 residues. Trimming removed 6 bases at V and 8 bases at J, with 16 bases between. Germline lookup yields CDR1 DFQATT and CDR2 SNEGSKA (reference sequence). The CDR3 loop is CSAPSTVWGYTF. Written as DNA, the CDR3 is TGCAGTGCGCCCTCGACAGTATGGGGCTACACCTTC.